This T cell receptor (beta chain) is drawn from a study of cytomegalovirus exposure and HLA in healthy donors (dated by TCRdb to about 2017). As for the study more broadly: According to an earlier analysis of a few hundred of the donors, about 179 million T cells yielded over 100 million unique TCR beta sequences and about 300 Gb of sequence data. In addition to the first cohort of 650 to 750 subjects, a separate validation cohort of some 120 different subjects was used. A later genetic analysis used genome-wide SNP genotypes for about three fifths of the 666 donors, treating that subset as a discovery cohort. The genetic ancestry cluster associated with self-reported Caucasian donors included 81% of the roughly 400 genotyped donors. An early release that covered several hundred HLA-typed donors contained approximately 300 gigabases of sequencing data and tens of millions of unique TCR sequences. A later analysis re-analyzed previously published TCR beta repertoires from 500 to 700 donors and added high-resolution HLA genotyping to study TCR occurrence patterns. Using immunosequencing, the study profiled T cell repertoires from about 620 subjects and related those repertoires to cytomegalovirus serostatus. HLA typing included class I and class II loci at four-digit resolution. Among about 400 genotyped donors of the cohort, an average of roughly 230,000 unique TCR beta nucleotide sequences was sequenced per donor, of which about 18% were non-productive. To predict cytomegalovirus infection status, the study brought together high-throughput TCR immunosequencing, statistical association of individual TCRs with disease status, and machine learning. The study aimed to test whether signatures of past pathogen exposure could be identified by cataloging public T cell receptors. The number of donors typed differed by locus, with about 620-630 for A, B, C, DRB1 and DQB1, roughly 520 for DQA1, 600 to 610 for DPA1, and some 440 for DPB1. Rather than using new phenotypic data, the later analysis identified candidate immune exposures from TCR beta sequences and from how often those sequences occurred across donors. All discovery cohort repertoires had been generated using a single sequencing platform. Donor age, sex, ethnicity and CMV serostatus were compiled together with the repertoire data. Roughly five DR-DQ haplotypes were handled as single units for association and clustering, since linkage in the cohort was strong. To decide whether each TCR beta V gene segment behaved as functional or pseudogenic, an earlier analysis of nearly 600 of the donors relied on high-throughput TCR beta sequencing.

CDR1 and CDR2 are read off the germline V gene (reference sequence) as MNHEY and SMNVEV. The cysteine opens and the phenylalanine closes a CDR3 of 12 amino acids. Just CDR3 DNA is preserved here, 36 bases in frame from base 1. Here V drops 6 bases and J drops 6 bases, and the junction holds 4 bases not matched to any gene. Turning to this clone: Its specific antigen is unknown. The sample holds no much larger clone one base away, and base qualities are not on file.

General study outcomes and caveats: In vitro tests confirmed that a few of the cytomegalovirus-associated TCR beta chains recognize cytomegalovirus antigens. Compared with the 666-donor mean, donors in an Asian-associated ancestry cluster had fewer N-insertions in productive TCRs, according to a later genetic analysis. Correlated functional status among segregating V segments might reflect linkage disequilibrium, but an unknown experimental factor could not be ruled out. A cluster of highly shared sequence variants was judged likely to represent a technical artifact of the sequencing pipeline. The classifier was reported to diagnose cytomegalovirus status with high specificity and sensitivity in both the original cohort and the validation cohort. Because counts were too low, around 18 rarely observed V segments, including chromosome 9 orphons, were left out of the earlier analysis of roughly 600 of the donors. Because HLA typing was unavailable for some donors at each locus, only the typed subset was used in association tests. The presence/absence analyses assumed that sequencing depth was roughly uniform across donors, and that assumption may not be true. The authors suggested that the approach could potentially be generalized to other disease states and immunological phenotypes. In the study, some 160 TCR beta chains were listed as associated with cytomegalovirus. At a false discovery rate of 0.05, a later analysis linked fewer than 20,000 TCR beta sequences to specific HLA alleles. A further reported finding was that TCR beta sequences accurately predicted the HLA-A and HLA-B alleles for most subjects in the first cohort. In this cohort, only TCR beta chains were sequenced, and detectable features were limited by the absence of alpha or paired-chain data. In an earlier analysis of 450 to 750 of the donors, most TCR beta V segments appeared in productive rearrangements about 87% or about 30% of the time, broadly matching IMGT annotations. In a later analysis, most CMV-associated TCR beta chains were found to appear HLA-restricted, with HLA associations seemingly driven largely by CMV exposure. An association between a missense DCLRE1C variant and V-gene and J-gene trimming of TCR beta chains was found in a later genetic analysis and replicated in an independent cohort. The 87-base-pair reads could not distinguish some IMGT-functional V segments, including TRBV6-2 and TRBV6-3, so those segments were excluded. According to a later analysis, TCR association rates differed among HLA loci, with DRB1 alleles showing the most associated TCRs and HLA-C alleles showing the fewest. Compared with equally common non-associated chains, HLA-associated TCR beta chains in a later analysis were more clonally expanded and had lower generation probabilities. Strong co-occurrence of HLA alleles, especially DR and DQ, made assigning TCR associations to individual alleles difficult. In a later analysis, several top co-occurrence clusters were reported to appear linked to parvovirus B19, influenza, CMV and Epstein-Barr virus. Most TCR sequences were observed very rarely across donors, whereas some public TCRs were present in many individuals. CMV serostatus was the only immune exposure information available for the cohort.

The method behind the library was the immunoSEQ multiplex PCR assay. For the multiplex PCR, a mixture combining 60 forward primers for TCR Vbeta segments and 13 reverse primers for TCR Jbeta segments was used. Amplification of the CDR3 region of rearranged TCR beta genes was performed with a multiplex PCR assay on genomic DNA. On the Illumina HiSeq System, the amplified TCR beta libraries were sequenced as 87-base-pair reads. The original methods were these. A later analysis counted some 80 million unique TCR beta chains across the 650 to 700 repertoires, and 10 million to 12 million of these chains were shared by at least two donors. A nearest-neighbor algorithm error-corrected the raw reads and collapsed the reads into unique sequences, merging closely related sequences to remove PCR and sequencing errors. CDR3 sequences were aligned to IMGT reference sequences to assign V, D and J gene segments. For a sequence to be retained, a match of at least six nucleotides was required to both a V gene segment and a J gene segment. A rearrangement was called productive if the CDR3 had no stop codons and remained in frame with V and J, and every other rearrangement was called non-productive. CDR3 was defined by IMGT convention, running from the second conserved V-encoded cysteine to the conserved J-encoded phenylalanine. The earlier analysis of about 500 of the donors excluded sequences that lacked an unambiguous match to a single V gene segment. In an earlier analysis of roughly 600 of the donors, a V segment was called functional when productive rearrangements were above 56.7%, and segregating when the standard deviation between donors exceeded 5%. A statistical classification framework was built for diagnosing cytomegalovirus status from the catalog of TCR beta chain sequences. In a later analysis, TCR nucleotide sequences were compared against IMGT/GENE-DB human TR gene sequences so that V and J genes could be assigned. In a later analysis, CDR3 sequences and most-parsimonious VDJ recombination scenarios were assigned using the TCRdist pipeline. In a later analysis, every TCR beta chain was defined by the combination of its CDR3 amino acid sequence and its V-gene family, and reads without a unique V-gene family were dropped. To address suspected cross-contamination and a sequencing artifact, a later analysis removed roughly 640 highly shared, low-generation-probability nucleotide sequences. For each public chain, a later analysis derived a clonal expansion index from normalized ranks of inferred template counts within each repertoire. Generation probabilities in a later analysis came from a VDJ recombination model fitted to out-of-frame rearrangements, and those results were checked against IGoR. A later analysis scored TCR-TCR, TCR-HLA and TCR-CMV co-occurrence with hypergeometric tests, applying a repertoire-size bias correction to TCR pairs. To estimate false discovery rates, a later analysis permuted the HLA or CMV assignments 20 times. A later analysis grouped co-occurring TCRs with DBSCAN, adding TCRdist sequence similarity when clustering within HLA-allele-positive subsets. Repertoires with fewer than 30,000 or more than 120,000 public chains, plus five repertoires with anomalous nucleotide sharing, were excluded from co-occurrence clustering. The table was pulled from immuneACCESS by TCRdb, which kept in-frame rearrangements only. Such tables lose some clones; where checked, under half of the loss comes from unresolved V genes, and the rest has no known cause. Clone size and V and J calls were adopted from that table, with D and trimming inferred from the DNA. The sample data list about 110,000 clones, and around four fifths of these were observed just once. The top ten hold over 6.5% of the sample.

The cohort comprised several hundred healthy bone marrow donors. All cohort members were sampled while nominally healthy, although unrecorded immune exposures were likely present. The donor tested CMV seropositive and was one of the 289 seropositive cohort members. A peripheral blood sample was collected from each donor, and TCR beta sequencing was performed on peripheral blood mononuclear cells. The Qiagen DNeasy Blood Extraction Kit was used to extract genomic DNA from the blood cell samples. This clonotype was obtained from a woman in her thirties or forties in good health and CMV-seropositive. The rearranged segments are TRBV27 and TRBJ2-7; TRBD1 lines up with 8 middle nucleotides. Sequenced material: PBMCs. The sequenced DNA: TGTGCCAGCAGAAGACAGGGGATCGAGCAGTACTTC. It specifies CASRRQGIEQYF.